These T cell receptor beta chains were read from a single sample in a study of T cell responses to AZD1222 COVID-19 vaccine. TCRdb keeps only in-frame clones here, not all; method: immunoSEQ multiplex PCR. The profile shows 55,000 to 80,000 clones, roughly 70% of them singletons. Specimen: peripheral blood, collected on day 0 of AZD1222 vaccination. The origin of the receptors is an adult in good health. The CDR3 runs from the conserved cysteine through the conserved F or W. Each record gives: CDR3 length, J gene, V gene, CDR3 protein.

len: 16; j_gene: TRBJ1-1; v_gene: TRBV4-3; CDR3aa: CATRQNPGGQDTEAFF
len: 12; j_gene: TRBJ2-7; v_gene: TRBV10-3; CDR3aa: CAIGLPSYEQYF
len: 14; j_gene: TRBJ2-2; v_gene: TRBV5-1; CDR3aa: CASRSGTGPGELFF
len: 14; j_gene: TRBJ1-2; v_gene: TRBV24-1; CDR3aa: CATSDRELHWGYTF
len: 13; j_gene: TRBJ1-3; v_gene: TRBV7-9; CDR3aa: CASSLSGRNTIYF
len: 13; j_gene: TRBJ1-1; v_gene: TRBV27; CDR3aa: CASRGRSNTEAFF
len: 13; j_gene: TRBJ1-1; v_gene: TRBV9; CDR3aa: CASSPGGGTEAFF
len: 15; j_gene: TRBJ1-3; v_gene: TRBV6-2/TRBV6-3; CDR3aa: CASSARDGGSDTIYF
len: 14; j_gene: TRBJ2-5; v_gene: TRBV5-1; CDR3aa: CASSPRDLKETQYF
len: 13; j_gene: TRBJ1-3; v_gene: TRBV30; CDR3aa: CAWEQSSGNTIYF
len: 15; j_gene: TRBJ2-1; v_gene: TRBV6-1; CDR3aa: CASDTGTSSYNEQFF
len: 15; j_gene: TRBJ1-2; v_gene: TRBV4-1; CDR3aa: CASSPPNAVNYGYTF
len: 14; j_gene: TRBJ2-1; v_gene: TRBV3-1/TRBV3-2; CDR3aa: CASSQPRQASEQFF
len: 12; j_gene: TRBJ2-7; v_gene: TRBV27; CDR3aa: CASSPGTYEQYF
len: 15; j_gene: TRBJ1-2; v_gene: TRBV14; CDR3aa: CASSRQGWGPYGYTF
len: 14; j_gene: TRBJ2-7; v_gene: TRBV28; CDR3aa: CASSFLSVNYEQYF
len: 16; j_gene: TRBJ2-3; v_gene: TRBV9; CDR3aa: CASSVNPGQRTDTQYF
len: 18; j_gene: TRBJ1-2; v_gene: TRBV4-1; CDR3aa: CASSQAGFTGGPGDGYTF
len: 12; j_gene: TRBJ1-5; v_gene: TRBV5-8; CDR3aa: CASSLFPRPQHF
len: 15; j_gene: TRBJ1-2; v_gene: TRBV7-2; CDR3aa: CASSEGGGAGYGYTF
len: 17; j_gene: TRBJ2-2; v_gene: TRBV7-9; CDR3aa: CASSSRLVLKNTGELFF
len: 16; j_gene: TRBJ2-3; v_gene: TRBV4-1; CDR3aa: CASSQDQWGRSDTQYF
len: 12; j_gene: TRBJ2-7; v_gene: TRBV14; CDR3aa: CASSQPRRLLYF
len: 14; j_gene: TRBJ1-6; v_gene: TRBV30; CDR3aa: CACMRGTGHSPLHF
len: 13; j_gene: TRBJ2-7; v_gene: TRBV7-9; CDR3aa: CASSLGQNNEQYF
len: 14; j_gene: TRBJ2-7; v_gene: TRBV18; CDR3aa: CASSPPGSSYEQYF
len: 15; j_gene: TRBJ2-6; v_gene: TRBV11-3; CDR3aa: CASSEGTGRANVLTF
len: 15; j_gene: TRBJ1-3; v_gene: TRBV5-8; CDR3aa: CASSFGRTGGNTIYF
len: 15; j_gene: TRBJ2-1; v_gene: TRBV4-3; CDR3aa: CASSQDQDYLNEQFF
len: 14; j_gene: TRBJ1-6; v_gene: TRBV30; CDR3aa: CAWSRVRTNSPLHF
len: 14; j_gene: TRBJ1-1; v_gene: TRBV5-5; CDR3aa: CASSLGPGNTEAFF
len: 15; j_gene: TRBJ2-2; v_gene: TRBV10-3; CDR3aa: CAISDRGPPTGELFF
len: 14; j_gene: TRBJ1-6; v_gene: TRBV2; CDR3aa: CASRISFYNSPLHF
len: 15; j_gene: TRBJ2-5; v_gene: TRBV7-2; CDR3aa: CASSFSGGAGETQYF
len: 14; j_gene: TRBJ2-1; v_gene: TRBV7-9; CDR3aa: CASSLPSGGDEQFF
len: 14; j_gene: TRBJ2-5; v_gene: TRBV5-1; CDR3aa: CASSLGQGAETQYF
len: 13; j_gene: TRBJ1-5; v_gene: TRBV12-3/TRBV12-4; CDR3aa: CASSGSSNQPQHF
len: 15; j_gene: TRBJ2-1; v_gene: TRBV7-6; CDR3aa: CASSSLAGANNEQFF